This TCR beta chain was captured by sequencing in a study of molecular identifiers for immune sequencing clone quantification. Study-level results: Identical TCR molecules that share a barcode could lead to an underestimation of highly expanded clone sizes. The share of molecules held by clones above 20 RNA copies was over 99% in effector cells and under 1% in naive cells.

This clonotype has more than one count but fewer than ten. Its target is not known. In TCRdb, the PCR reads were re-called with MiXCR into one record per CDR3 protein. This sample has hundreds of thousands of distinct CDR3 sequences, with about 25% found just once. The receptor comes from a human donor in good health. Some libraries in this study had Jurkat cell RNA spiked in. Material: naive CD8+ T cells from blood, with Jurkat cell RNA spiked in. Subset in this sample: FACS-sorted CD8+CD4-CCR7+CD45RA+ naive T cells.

The CDR3 sequence: CASSNSGSPDEQYF. CDR3 sequence (DNA): TGTGCCAGTAGCAATAGCGGGAGTCCCGACGAGCAGTACTTC. The rearrangement uses TRBV19 and TRBJ2-7; 9 nucleotides line up with TRBD2. Germline V gene lookup returns CDR1 LNHDA and CDR2 SQIVND (reference sequence). The V and J ends lost 6 bases and 5 bases, in that order; junction bases with no gene match: 8. This CDR3 spans 14 amino acids.